A selection of T cell receptor beta chains follows, all from one sample in a study of T-cell reconstitution after alpha-beta-depleted transplantation in children. TCRdb re-called the PCR reads through MiXCR, storing one row per CDR3 protein. Among about 270,000 distinct CDR3 sequences listed, nearly 10% were seen once. The material was PBMCs from the stem cell graft donor, obtained from the stem cell graft. Receptors originate from a human donor who donated a stem cell graft to a child with SCID. The CDR3 runs from the conserved cysteine through the conserved F or W. The D gene is left open where the match is weak. Size is omitted from some rows. Given values are once, few, many or a class for expanded clones.

abundance | j_gene | d_gene | v_gene | CDR3aa | CDR3nt
many | TRBJ2-7 | NA | TRBV3-1 | CASSQTWEQYF | TGTGCCAGCAGCCAAACGTGGGAGCAGTACTTC
few | TRBJ2-7 | TRBD1 | TRBV4-1 | CASSPGTGARGEQYF | TGCGCCAGCAGCCCCGGGACAGGGGCGCGGGGTGAGCAGTACTTC
many | TRBJ1-2 | TRBD1 | TRBV27 | CASSLAGGNGYTF | TGTGCCAGCAGTTTAGCAGGGGGCAATGGCTACACCTTC
NA | TRBJ1-5 | NA | TRBV28 | CASRLRTLSNQPQHF | TGTGCCAGCCGTCTTCGGACACTTAGCAATCAGCCCCAGCATTTT
few | TRBJ2-3 | TRBD1 | TRBV5-1 | CASSWDRGGDTQYF | TGCGCCAGCAGCTGGGACAGGGGAGGGGATACGCAGTATTTT
NA | TRBJ2-2 | NA | TRBV20-1 | CSARGHFTGELFF | TGCAGTGCTAGAGGACACTTCACCGGGGAGCTGTTTTTT
NA | TRBJ2-5 | TRBD1 | TRBV12-3/TRBV12-4 | CASRAGGQETQYF | TGTGCCAGCAGGGCAGGGGGACAAGAGACCCAGTACTTC
NA | TRBJ2-2 | TRBD1 | TRBV6-5 | CASSFSQGAIGELFF | TGTGCCAGCAGTTTCTCTCAGGGGGCTATCGGGGAGCTGTTTTTT
NA | TRBJ2-7 | NA | TRBV24-1 | CATSDCGPSSYEQYF | TGTGCCACCAGTGATTGCGGCCCCAGCTCCTACGAGCAGTACTTC
many | TRBJ1-1 | NA | TRBV29-1 | CSVPLDSEAFF | TGCAGCGTTCCCTTGGACTCGGAAGCTTTCTTT
NA | TRBJ1-2 | TRBD1 | TRBV12-5 | CASGSGQGDYGYTF | TGTGCTAGTGGCTCCGGACAGGGGGACTATGGCTACACCTTC
many | TRBJ2-7 | NA | TRBV15 | CATSRDQLDSSSEQYF | TGTGCCACCAGCAGAGATCAGCTGGACAGTTCATCCGAGCAGTACTTC